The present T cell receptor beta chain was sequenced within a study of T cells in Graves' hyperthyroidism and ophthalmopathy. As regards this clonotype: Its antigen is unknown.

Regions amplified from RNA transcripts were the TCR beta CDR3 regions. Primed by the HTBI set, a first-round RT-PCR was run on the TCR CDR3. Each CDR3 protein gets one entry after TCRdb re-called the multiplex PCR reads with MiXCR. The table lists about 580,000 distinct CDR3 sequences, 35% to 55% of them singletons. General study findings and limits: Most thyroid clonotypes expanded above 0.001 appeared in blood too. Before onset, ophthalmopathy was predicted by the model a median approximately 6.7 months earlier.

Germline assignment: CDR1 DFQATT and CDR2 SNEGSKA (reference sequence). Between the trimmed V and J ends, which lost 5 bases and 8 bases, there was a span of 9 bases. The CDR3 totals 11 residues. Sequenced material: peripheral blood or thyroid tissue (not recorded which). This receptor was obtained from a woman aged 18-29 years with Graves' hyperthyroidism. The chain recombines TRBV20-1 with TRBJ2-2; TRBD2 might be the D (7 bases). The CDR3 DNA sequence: TGCAGTGCTGGGAGGGGGGGGGAGCTGTTTTTT. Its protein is CSAGRGGELFF.